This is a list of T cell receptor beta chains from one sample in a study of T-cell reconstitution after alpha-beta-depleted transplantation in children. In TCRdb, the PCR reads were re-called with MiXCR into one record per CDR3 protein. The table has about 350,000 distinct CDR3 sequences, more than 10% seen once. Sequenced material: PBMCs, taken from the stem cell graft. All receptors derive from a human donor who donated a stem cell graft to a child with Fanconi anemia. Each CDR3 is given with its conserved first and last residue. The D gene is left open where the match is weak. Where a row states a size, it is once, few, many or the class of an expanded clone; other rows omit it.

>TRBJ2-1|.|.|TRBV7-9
TGTGCCAGCAGCCCCACCGGGACAACTCACAATGAGCAGTTCTTC
CASSPTGTTHNEQFF
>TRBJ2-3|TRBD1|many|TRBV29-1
TGCAGCGTTGAACGACAGGGGGTTGGTACGCAGTATTTT
CSVERQGVGTQYF
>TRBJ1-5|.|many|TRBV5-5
TGTGCCAGCAGCTCGAGTCCGACAGGAGGGCGGCCCCAGCATTTT
CASSSSPTGGRPQHF
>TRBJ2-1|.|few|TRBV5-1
TGCGCCAGCAGCTTGACGGGCCAGGAGGATGAGCAGTTCTTC
CASSLTGQEDEQFF
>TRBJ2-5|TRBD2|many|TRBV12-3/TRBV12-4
TGTGCCAGCAGTTCCCCAGCGGGGGTAGAGGAGACCCAGTACTTC
CASSSPAGVEETQYF
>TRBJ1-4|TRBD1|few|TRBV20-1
TGCAGTGCCGACAGGGGAATTAATGAAAAACTGTTTTTT
CSADRGINEKLFF
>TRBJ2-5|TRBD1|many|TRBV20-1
TGCAGTGCTAGGGGGGACAGGGCAAAGACCCAGTACTTC
CSARGDRAKTQYF
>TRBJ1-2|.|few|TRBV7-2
TGTGCCAGCACCATTCCGGGCAGCCCAGGGTACACCTTC
CASTIPGSPGYTF
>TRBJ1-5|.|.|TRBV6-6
TGTGCCAGCAGTTACTCCTTCGATCAGCCCCAGCATTTT
CASSYSFDQPQHF
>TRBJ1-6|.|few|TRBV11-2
TGTGCCAGCAGCTTATACGCGTCCTATAATTCACCCCTCCACTTT
CASSLYASYNSPLHF
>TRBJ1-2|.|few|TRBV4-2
TGTGCCAGCAGCCAAGTACGTTGGACCCCAGCCCAAAACTATGGCTACACCTTC
CASSQVRWTPAQNYGYTF
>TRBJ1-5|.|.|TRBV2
TGTGCCAGCAGTGATCGGACGGCCGATCAGCCCCAGCATTTT
CASSDRTADQPQHF
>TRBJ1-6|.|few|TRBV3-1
TGTGCCAGCAGCCAAGATGGAACAGACCTCTATAATTCACCCCTCCACTTT
CASSQDGTDLYNSPLHF
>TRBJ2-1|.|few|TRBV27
TGTGCCAGCAGTTTTGAGGGGTGGGATGAGCAGTTCTTC
CASSFEGWDEQFF
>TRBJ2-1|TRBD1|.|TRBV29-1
TGCAGCGTTGAGGGACAGGGGGTGAATGAGCAGTTCTTC
CSVEGQGVNEQFF
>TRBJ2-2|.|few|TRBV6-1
TGTGCCAGCAGCCCCACCCTTAACGGGCAACGGACCGGGGAGCTGTTTTTT
CASSPTLNGQRTGELFF
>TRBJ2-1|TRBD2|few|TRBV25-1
TGTGCCAGCAGTGGGGCGGGGGGGAACAATGAGCAGTTCTTC
CASSGAGGNNEQFF
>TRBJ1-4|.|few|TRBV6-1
TGTGCCAGCACTCGAATCAGGGGTTCTCCTAATGAAAAACTGTTTTTT
CASTRIRGSPNEKLFF
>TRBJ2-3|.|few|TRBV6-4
TGTGCCAGCAGTGACTCACCGGGGGCGCTTGGTACGCAGTATTTT
CASSDSPGALGTQYF
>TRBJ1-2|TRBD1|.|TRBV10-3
TGTGCCATCAGTGCCAACCCAGGGGGCGACTATGGCTACACCTTC
CAISANPGGDYGYTF
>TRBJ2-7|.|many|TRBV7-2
TGTGCCAGCAGCTTATCGTCCTTCTACGAGCAGTACTTC
CASSLSSFYEQYF
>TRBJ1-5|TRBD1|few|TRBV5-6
TGTGCCAGCAGCCAACAGGGGTCTAGTCAGCCCCAGCATTTT
CASSQQGSSQPQHF
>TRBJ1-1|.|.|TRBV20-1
TGCAGTGCCCCAGGTTGGGGGGGTGGGACTGAAGCTTTCTTT
CSAPGWGGGTEAFF
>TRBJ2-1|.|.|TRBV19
TGTGCCTCACGGGACACACGTCGAAATGAGCAGTTCTTC
CASRDTRRNEQFF
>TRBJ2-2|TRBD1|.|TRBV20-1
TGCAGTGCCGTGCCGGGACAGGACAACACCGGGGAGCTGTTTTTT
CSAVPGQDNTGELFF
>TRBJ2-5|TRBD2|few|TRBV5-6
TGTGCCAGCAGTCGAGCGGGGGAAGAGACCCAGTACTTC
CASSRAGEETQYF
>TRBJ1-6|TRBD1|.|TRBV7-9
TGTGCCAGCAGCAGACCGGGACAGGGATCACCCCTCCACTTT
CASSRPGQGSPLHF
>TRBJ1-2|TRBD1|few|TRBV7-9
TGTGCCATCAAACAATTTCCAGGGGGCAATTATGGCTACACCTTC
CAIKQFPGGNYGYTF
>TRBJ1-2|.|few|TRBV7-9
TGTGCCCTCACCTCCCGGGGGCCGAACTATGGCTACACCTTC
CALTSRGPNYGYTF
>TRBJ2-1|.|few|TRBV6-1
TGTGCCAGCAGTGAGGATGGAGGATGGGTCAATGAGCAGTTCTTC
CASSEDGGWVNEQFF
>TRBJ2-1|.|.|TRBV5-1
TGCGCCAGCAGCTTGGGGGGGCCGGGGTCCTACAATGAGCAGTTCTTC
CASSLGGPGSYNEQFF
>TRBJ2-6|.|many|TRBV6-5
TGTGCCAGCAGTTACACTGGGGCCCGGGGGGCCAACGTCCTGACTTTC
CASSYTGARGANVLTF
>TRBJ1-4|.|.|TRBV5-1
TGCGCCAGCAGCTTGGCGCCTGAGGAAAAACTGTTTTTT
CASSLAPEEKLFF
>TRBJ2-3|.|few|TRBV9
TGTGCCAGCAGCACCCGAGCGGGCCTTAGCACAGATACGCAGTATTTT
CASSTRAGLSTDTQYF
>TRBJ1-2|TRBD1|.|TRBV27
TGTGCCAGCAGTCTCACCGGGACAGGGGGGGTGGGAGGCTACACCTTC
CASSLTGTGGVGGYTF
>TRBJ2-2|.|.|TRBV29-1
TGCAGCGTTCTGGGCGGCGCCGGGGAGCTGTTTTTT
CSVLGGAGELFF
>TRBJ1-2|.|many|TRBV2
TGTGCCAGCAACCCGGGATCTCAATATGGCTACACCTTC
CASNPGSQYGYTF
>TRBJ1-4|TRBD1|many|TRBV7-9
TGTGCCAGCAGCCCGGGACAGGGGGTCGAAAAACTGTTTTTT
CASSPGQGVEKLFF
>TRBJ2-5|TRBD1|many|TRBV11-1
TGTGCCAGCAGTAGGGGACAGAGCCAAGAGACCCAGTACTTC
CASSRGQSQETQYF
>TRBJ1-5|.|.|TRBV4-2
TGTGCCAGCAGCCAAAGCTGGGGTTACAATCAGCCCCAGCATTTT
CASSQSWGYNQPQHF
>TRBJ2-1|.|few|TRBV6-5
TGTGCCAGCACAGCAGGGGACAATGAGCAGTTCTTC
CASTAGDNEQFF
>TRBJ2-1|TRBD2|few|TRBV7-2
TGTGCCAGCAGCTCCGCCCTAAGGAGCGGGGGGCACAATGAGCAGTTCTTC
CASSSALRSGGHNEQFF
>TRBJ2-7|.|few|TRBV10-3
TGTGCCATCAGTGAGTCGATGGACTCCTACGAGCAGTACTTC
CAISESMDSYEQYF
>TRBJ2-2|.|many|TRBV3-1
TGTGCCAGCAGCCACCTGGGGGAGAACACCGGGGAGCTGTTTTTT
CASSHLGENTGELFF
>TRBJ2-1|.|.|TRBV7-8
TGTGCCAGCACCACCCTGGTTGGTGAGCAGTTCTTC
CASTTLVGEQFF
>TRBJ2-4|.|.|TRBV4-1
TGCGCCAGCAGCCAACCTCTTCAGGGGAAAAACATTCAGTACTTC
CASSQPLQGKNIQYF
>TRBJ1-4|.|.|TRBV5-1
TGCGCCAGCAGCCCGCTTACAGGAGATAATGAAAAACTGTTTTTT
CASSPLTGDNEKLFF
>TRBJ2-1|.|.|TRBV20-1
TGCAGTGCTAGAAACCCTCTCTTGGAGGGTAATGAGCAGTTCTTC
CSARNPLLEGNEQFF
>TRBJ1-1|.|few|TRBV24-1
TGTGCCACCAGTGAAGCGGGCGGAACTGAAGCTTTCTTT
CATSEAGGTEAFF
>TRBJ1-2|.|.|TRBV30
TGTGCCTGGTCCGGGAACTATGGCTACACCTTC
CAWSGNYGYTF
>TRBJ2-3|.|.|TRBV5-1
TGCGCCAGCAGCTTGGCAATGACAGCCCGGGGAGATACGCAGTATTTT
CASSLAMTARGDTQYF
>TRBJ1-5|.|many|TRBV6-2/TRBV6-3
TGTGCCAGCAGTCAATCACCTGGGAGCAATCAGCCCCAGCATTTT
CASSQSPGSNQPQHF
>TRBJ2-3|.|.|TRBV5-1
TGCGCCAGCAGCCTCCCGGGTTCGGCAGATACGCAGTATTTT
CASSLPGSADTQYF
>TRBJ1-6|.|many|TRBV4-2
TGTGCCAGCAGCCGGGAACAGGTGAATTCACCCCTCCACTTT
CASSREQVNSPLHF
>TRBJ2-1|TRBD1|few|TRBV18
TGTGCCAGCTCACCCCTGACAGGGCGGAACAATGAGCAGTTCTTC
CASSPLTGRNNEQFF